This T cell receptor (beta chain) was captured in a study of graft-versus-host responses after intestinal transplantation. Assay: immunoSEQ multiplex PCR; the TCRdb copy retains only in-frame clones and omits some. The sample holds about 40,000 clones, about 90% seen once. Study findings and constraints: The authors found GvH clones in recipient marrow, some appearing first in ileum or blood.

With regard to this clone: The antigen is undetermined.

The source of this sequence is a human patient who received an intestinal transplant, so some T cells may come from the graft donor. Source: PBMCs, taken approximately 320 days after intestinal transplant.

The CDR3 is CASSLAGGQETQYF. CDR3 nucleotide sequence: TGCGCCAGCAGCTTGGCGGGGGGCCAAGAGACCCAGTACTTC. The chain uses TRBV5-1 and TRBJ2-5, with 7 bases identical to TRBD2. In germline, CDR1 is SGHRS, CDR2 YFSETQ. The ends lost 0 bases at V and 1 base at J; junction bases unmatched: 0. This CDR3 comprises 14 residues.